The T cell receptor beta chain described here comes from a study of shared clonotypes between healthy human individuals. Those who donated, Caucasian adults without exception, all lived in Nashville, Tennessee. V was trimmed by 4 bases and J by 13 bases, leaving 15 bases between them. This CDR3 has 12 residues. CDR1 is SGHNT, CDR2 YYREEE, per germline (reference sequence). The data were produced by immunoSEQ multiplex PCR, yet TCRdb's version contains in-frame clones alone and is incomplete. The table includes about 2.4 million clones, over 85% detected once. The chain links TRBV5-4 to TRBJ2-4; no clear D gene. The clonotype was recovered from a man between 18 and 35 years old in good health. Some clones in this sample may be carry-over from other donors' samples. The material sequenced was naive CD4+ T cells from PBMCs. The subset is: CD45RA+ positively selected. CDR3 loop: CASSLPENRQYF. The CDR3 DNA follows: TGTGCCAGCAGCCTACCGGAAAACCGGCAGTACTTC.